This T cell receptor (beta chain) derives from a study of early T cells in non-severe SARS-CoV-2 infection. Study as a whole: Bulk RNA from unsorted whole blood was sequenced; chains were unpaired.

Unique molecular identifier tags were affixed to discrete cDNA molecules. TCRdb re-called the 5' RACE reads through MiXCR, storing one row per CDR3 protein. The repertoire holds almost 85,000 distinct CDR3 sequences, with 9.5% to 13% as singletons. V trimming: 0 bases; J trimming: 4 bases; junction bases outside the gene matches: 9. This CDR3 has 17 residues. This clonotype has more than one count but fewer than ten. The TCR originated in an adult who was a healthcare worker with PCR-confirmed SARS-CoV-2 infection or an uninfected control (not recorded which). The chain joins TRBV12-3 or TRBV12-4 to TRBJ2-7; 10 nucleotides line up with TRBD2. The sample consisted of whole blood. The CDR3 region is CASSLAFLAGDAYEQYF. The CDR3 region has the DNA TGTGCCAGCAGTTTAGCGTTCCTAGCGGGGGATGCTTACGAGCAGTACTTC.